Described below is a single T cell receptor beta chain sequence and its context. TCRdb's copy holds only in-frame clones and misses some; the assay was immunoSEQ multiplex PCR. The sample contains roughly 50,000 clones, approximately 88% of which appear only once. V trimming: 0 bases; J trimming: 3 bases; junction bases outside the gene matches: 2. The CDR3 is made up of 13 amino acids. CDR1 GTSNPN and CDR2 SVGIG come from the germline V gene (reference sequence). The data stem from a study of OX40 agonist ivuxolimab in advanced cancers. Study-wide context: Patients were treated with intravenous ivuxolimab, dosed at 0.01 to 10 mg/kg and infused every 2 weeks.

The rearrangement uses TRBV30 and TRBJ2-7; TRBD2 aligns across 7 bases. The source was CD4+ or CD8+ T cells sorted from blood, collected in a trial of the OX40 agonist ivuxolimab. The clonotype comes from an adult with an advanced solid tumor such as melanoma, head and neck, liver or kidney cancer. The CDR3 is CAWSVTGGYEQYF. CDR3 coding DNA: TGTGCCTGGAGTGTTACGGGGGGCTACGAGCAGTACTTC.